This T cell receptor (beta chain) was retrieved from a study of T cells and Merkel cell carcinoma outcomes. Study-level findings and limits: Reportedly, T-cell repertoire with density predicts Merkel cell carcinoma outcomes.

Note on this clone: Antigen specificity is unknown.

The CDR3 sequence is 13 residues long. Germline CDR1 and CDR2: MDHEN and SYDVKM. V was pared by 9 bases and J by 4 bases, with 13 bases between. Repertoires were generated with immunoSEQ multiplex PCR, while TCRdb's copy carries only in-frame clones and drops some. The sample lists 15,000 to 19,000 clones, around 87% occurring once. This sequence joins TRBV28 and TRBJ2-1; possibly TRBD2 for D (5 bases). This sequence was found in a human donor with Merkel cell carcinoma. Sequenced material: tumor tissue from Merkel cell carcinoma. The CDR3 DNA is TGTGCCAGTAGGCCGCCGGGGTACAATGAGCAGTTCTTC. Protein product: CASRPPGYNEQFF.